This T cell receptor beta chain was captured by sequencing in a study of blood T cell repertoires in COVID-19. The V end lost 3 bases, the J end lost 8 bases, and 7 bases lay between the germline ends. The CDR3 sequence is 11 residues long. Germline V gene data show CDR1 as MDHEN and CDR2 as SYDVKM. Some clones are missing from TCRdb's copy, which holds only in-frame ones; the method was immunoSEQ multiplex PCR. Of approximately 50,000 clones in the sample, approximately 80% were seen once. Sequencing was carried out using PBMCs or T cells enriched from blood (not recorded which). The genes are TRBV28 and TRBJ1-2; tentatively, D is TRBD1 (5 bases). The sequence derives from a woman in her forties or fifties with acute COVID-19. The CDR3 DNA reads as TGTGCCAGCAGTTTGAGACAGGGCTACACCTTC. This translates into CASSLRQGYTF.